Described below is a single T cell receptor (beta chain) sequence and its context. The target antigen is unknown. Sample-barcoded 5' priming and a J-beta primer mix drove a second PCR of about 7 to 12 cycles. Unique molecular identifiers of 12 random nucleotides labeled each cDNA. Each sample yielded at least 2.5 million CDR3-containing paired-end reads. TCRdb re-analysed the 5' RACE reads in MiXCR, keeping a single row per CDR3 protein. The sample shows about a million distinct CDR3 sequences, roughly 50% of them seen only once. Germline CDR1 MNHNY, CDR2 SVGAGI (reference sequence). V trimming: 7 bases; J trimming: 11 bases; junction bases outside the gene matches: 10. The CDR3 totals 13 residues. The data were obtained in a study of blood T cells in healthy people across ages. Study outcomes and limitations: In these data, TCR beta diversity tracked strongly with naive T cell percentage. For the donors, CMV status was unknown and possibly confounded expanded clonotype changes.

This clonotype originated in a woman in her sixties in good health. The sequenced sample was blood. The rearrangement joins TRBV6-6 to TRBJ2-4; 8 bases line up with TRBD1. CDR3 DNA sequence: TGTGCCAGCACCCCAAGGACAGGGAGACTTCAGTACTTC. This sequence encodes CASTPRTGRLQYF.